Each of the 27 T cell receptor beta chains below was sequenced from the same sample in a study of shared clonotypes between healthy human individuals (dated by TCRdb to about 2020). Library creation used the immunoSEQ multiplex PCR assay. TCRdb re-hosts the immuneACCESS table, in-frame sequences only. Its copies lack some clones; in the studies checked, an unresolved V gene accounts for under half of them, and the cause for the rest is not known. This sample is represented by 450,000 to 650,000 clones; roughly four fifths of them were singletons. The top ten constitute about 11% of the sample. Material: PBMCs. The origin of the receptors is a woman between 35 and 50 years old in good health. Some clones in this sample may be carry-over from other donors' samples.

The chain uses TRBV27 and TRBJ2-3; D is ambiguous. V was clipped by 5 bases and J by 0 bases, with 6 bases between them. The CDR3 runs 13 residues. Germline V lookup: CDR1 MNHEY, CDR2 SMNVEV (reference sequence). The CDR3 coding sequence is TGTGCCAGCAGTACCTCGAGCACAGATACGCAGTATTTT. Its protein product is CASSTSSTDTQYF.

This clone was seen a handful of times. This chain links TRBV15 with TRBJ2-3; 10 bases are a match to TRBD2. The CDR3 runs 16 residues. The trim removed 0 bases at V and 1 base at J, leaving 1 base unmatched. Germline-derived CDR1 and CDR2 are LNHNV and YYDKDF (reference sequence). CDR3 DNA sequence: TGTGCCACCAGCAGAGAAGCGGGAGGGGGCACAGATACGCAGTATTTT. Translation gives CATSREAGGGTDTQYF. Full variable domain (outside the CDR3, taken from reference TRBV15 and TRBJ2-3): DAMVIQNPRYQVTQFGKPVTLSCSQTLNHNVMYWYQQKSSQAPKLLFHYYDKDFNNEADTPDNFQSRRPNTSFCFLDIRSPGLGDTAMYLCATSREAGGGTDTQYFGPGTRLTVL.

The V and J genes are TRBV18 and TRBJ2-7; TRBD1 is a possible D gene (5 bases). V lost 1 base and J lost 5, with 9 bases in between. This CDR3 comprises 13 residues. In germline, CDR1 is KGHSH, CDR2 LQKENI. The CDR3 DNA is TGTGCCAGCTCACCACGATCAGGGAACGAGCAGTACTTC. Its translation is CASSPRSGNEQYF.

This clone was seen a few times. The chain couples TRBV11-2 to TRBJ1-5; D unclear. Germline V gene data show CDR1 as SGHAT and CDR2 as FQNNGV. There are 13 residues in the CDR3. V was cut by 0 bases and J by 6 bases, with 6 bases left in between. For the CDR3, the DNA is TGTGCCAGCAGCTTAGACAGCCGTCAGCCCCAGCATTTT. Residues: CASSLDSRQPQHF.

The chain carries TRBV11-2 and TRBJ1-5, with a tentative D call TRBD1 (6 bases). This CDR3 is built from 15 residues. V lost 5 bases to trimming and J lost 4 bases, with 15 bases between them. Germline CDR1 and CDR2: SGHAT and FQNNGV. CDR3 coding DNA: TGTGCCAGCAGCCCAACCGGGACACCAAATCAGCCCCAGCATTTT. It translates to CASSPTGTPNQPQHF.

This clone occurred once. The chain uses TRBV7-9 and TRBJ2-5; no definite D call. Germline V gene sequence: CDR1 SEHNR, CDR2 FQNEAQ (reference sequence). This CDR3 contains 13 residues. Trimming left V 1 base short and J 5 bases short, with 8 bases between. The CDR3 DNA follows: TGTGCCAGCAGCTTAGGTTGGTCGGAGACCCAGTACTTC. Its protein product is CASSLGWSETQYF.

This clone appeared a few times. Only one base separates this from a far larger clonotype, so it likely reflects a read error. This chain uses TRBV6-1 with TRBJ2-2, with 7 bases matching TRBD2. The germline V gene encodes CDR1 MNHNS and CDR2 SASEGT. The CDR3 loop spans 15 amino acids. CDR3 residues: CASNAGVENTGKLFF. Here the CDR3 DNA reads TGTGCCAGCAACGCGGGGGTGGAGAACACCGGGAAGCTGTTTTTT.

This sequence joins TRBV19 and TRBJ2-1; D tentatively reads TRBD1 or TRBD2 (5 bases each). The CDR3 has 14 amino acids. Trimming took off 10 bases at V and 4 bases at J, with 17 bases between the two ends. CDR1 LNHDA and CDR2 SQIVND come from the germline V gene (reference sequence). The chain's CDR3 is CATGPRWGYNEQFF. As DNA, the CDR3 is TGTGCCACAGGTCCGAGATGGGGGTACAATGAGCAGTTCTTC.

This clone was observed a few times. The chain is built from TRBV19 and TRBJ1-1; no definite D call. Per germline, CDR1 LNHDA and CDR2 SQIVND (reference sequence). The CDR3 length is 10 residues. V dropped 5 bases and J dropped 11 bases, with 9 bases sitting between them. The CDR3 region has the DNA TGTGCCAGTAGTGGGATGTTTGCTTTCTTT. The encoded protein is CASSGMFAFF.

The J gene is TRBJ2-7, the V gene TRBV28, with 7 bases identical to TRBD2. Germline values: CDR1 MDHEN, CDR2 SYDVKM. The CDR3 is 13 residues long. V trimming: 8 bases; J trimming: 3 bases; junction bases outside the gene matches: 7. The CDR3 protein is CASVLAADYEQYF. In DNA, the CDR3 is TGTGCCAGCGTGCTAGCGGCCGACTACGAGCAGTACTTC.

This chain uses TRBV30 with TRBJ1-1, with D maybe TRBD1 (5 bases). CDR3 size: 13 residues. V lost 5 bases and J lost 8, with 18 bases in between. The V gene's germline CDR1 is GTSNPN and CDR2 SVGIG (reference sequence). CDR3 protein: CAWGDGRGTEAFF. For the CDR3, the DNA is TGTGCCTGGGGGGACGGGAGGGGCACCGAAGCTTTCTTT.

About this clone: The same CDR3 arises from other DNA sequences in this sample as well. The chain recombines TRBV30 with TRBJ2-1; D perhaps matches TRBD2 (5 bases). Trimming took off 0 bases at V and 6 bases at J, with 9 bases between the two ends. The CDR3 is 13 residues long. Looked up from germline, CDR1 is GTSNPN and CDR2 is SVGIG (reference sequence). CDR3 nucleotides: TGTGCCTGGAGTGTTGGGCTAGCCAATGAGCAGTTCTTC. This gives the protein CAWSVGLANEQFF.

The CDR3 bases are TGTGCCAGCACCCCGGGACAGGGGGCTTCCAACACCATATATTTT. Its protein is CASTPGQGASNTIYF. The rearrangement joins TRBV2 to TRBJ1-3, with 12 bases identical to TRBD1. Germline V gene lookup returns CDR1 SNHLY and CDR2 FYNNEI. With V trimmed by 7 bases and J by 7 bases, 8 bases remained unmatched. This CDR3 is built from 15 residues.

This chain uses TRBV2 with TRBJ2-6, with D unresolved. The CDR3 runs 14 residues. Germline CDR1 SNHLY, CDR2 FYNNEI. Trimming left V 1 base short and J 4 bases short, with 5 bases between. CDR3: CASSEESGANVLTF. DNA for the CDR3: TGTGCCAGCAGTGAAGAATCCGGGGCCAACGTCCTGACTTTC.

The chain combines TRBV6-1 with TRBJ2-3, with unresolved D. This CDR3 comprises 14 residues. Germline V gene lookup returns CDR1 MNHNS and CDR2 SASEGT. Trimming cost V 7 bases and J 5 bases, with 16 bases left between them. Here the CDR3 DNA reads TGTGCCAGCATATCCTCTTGGGTTTTAGATACGCAGTATTTT. Translating it yields CASISSWVLDTQYF.

CDR3 bases: TGTGCCTGGAGTTATGGTAGCGGGAGCAATGAGCAGTTCTTC. The encoded protein is CAWSYGSGSNEQFF. The rearrangement uses TRBV30 and TRBJ2-1; 9 bases are a match to TRBD2. Germline values: CDR1 GTSNPN, CDR2 SVGIG (reference sequence). The CDR3 is 14 amino acids. The trim removed 2 bases at V and 6 bases at J, leaving 5 bases unmatched.

V and J are TRBV6-6 and TRBJ2-7; no definite D call. Per the germline V gene, CDR1 is MNHNY and CDR2 is SVGAGI (reference sequence). This CDR3 spans 14 amino acids. Trimming shortened V by 5 bases and J by 6 bases, and 17 bases separated the two germline ends. Here the CDR3 DNA reads TGTGCCAGCAGTGCCGTCGCGGTTCCAGGCGAGCAGTACTTC. Translation: CASSAVAVPGEQYF.

The V gene is TRBV6-4, the J gene TRBJ2-1; D is possibly TRBD2 (6 bases). CDR1 is MRHNA and CDR2 is SNTAGT in the germline V gene. The V and J ends lost 0 bases and 8 bases respectively, with 17 bases between them. The CDR3 covers 16 residues. CDR3 bases: TGTGCCAGCAGTGACTCTGAGGGAGGTGAGGCGGATGAGCAGTTCTTC. This codes for CASSDSEGGEADEQFF.

The V and J genes are TRBV19 and TRBJ2-5; 8 bases line up with TRBD1. The CDR3 spans 15 residues. V shed 4 bases, J shed 2 bases, and the junction held 6 bases outside the gene matches. Per the germline V gene, CDR1 is LNHDA and CDR2 is SQIVND (reference sequence). The CDR3 spells CASSTRTGLQETQYF. Written as DNA, the CDR3 is TGTGCCAGTAGTACCCGGACAGGGTTACAAGAGACCCAGTACTTC.

The V call is TRBV19, the J call TRBJ2-2; D is possibly TRBD2 (8 bases). V lost 5 bases to trimming and J lost 6 bases, with 25 bases between them. The CDR3 spans 18 residues. The V gene's germline CDR1 is LNHDA and CDR2 SQIVND (reference sequence). The CDR3 sequence: CASSSTGKYSGSSGELFF. CDR3 bases: TGTGCCAGTAGTTCGACAGGGAAGTACAGCGGGAGCTCCGGGGAGCTGTTTTTT.

The V call is TRBV5-6, the J call TRBJ2-1; D call uncertain. This CDR3 comprises 12 residues. The germline V gene encodes CDR1 SGHDT and CDR2 YYEEEE. V was cut by 2 bases and J by 9 bases, with 9 bases left in between. The CDR3 sequence is CASSFGDSEQFF. The CDR3, as DNA: TGTGCCAGCAGCTTCGGCGACTCTGAGCAGTTCTTC.

The genes are TRBV19 and TRBJ1-1; the D is unclear. The length of the CDR3 is 13 residues. Trimming removed 5 bases at V and 8 bases at J, with 15 bases between. CDR1 is LNHDA and CDR2 is SQIVND in the germline V gene (reference sequence). The CDR3 nucleotides are TGTGCCAGTAGTTCTACCGGCACGCGGGAAGCTTTCTTT. It is translated as CASSSTGTREAFF.

The V gene is TRBV28, the J gene TRBJ1-5; 7 bases are shared with TRBD1. There are 14 residues in the CDR3. The germline CDR1 and CDR2 sequences are MDHEN and SYDVKM. Trimming cost V 2 bases and J 7 bases; bases outside gene matches: 5. In DNA, the CDR3 is TGTGCCAGCAGTTTAAGACAGGGAGTCCAGCCCCAGCATTTT. It translates to CASSLRQGVQPQHF.

On this clone: This likely reflects a read error, since a far larger clone is one base away. The chain recombines TRBV11-2 with TRBJ2-1; D ambiguous. This CDR3 has 11 amino acids. Between the trimmed V and J ends, which lost 5 bases and 3 bases, there was a span of 2 bases. Germline loops: CDR1 SGHAT, CDR2 FQNNGV. The chain's CDR3 is CASSIYNEQFF. DNA of the CDR3: TGTGCCAGCAGCATCTACAATGAGCAGTTCTTC.

The J gene is TRBJ1-1, the V gene TRBV11-3; a possible D gene is TRBD1 (6 bases). This CDR3 comprises 15 residues. Looked up from germline, CDR1 is SGHNT and CDR2 is YENEEA. Trimming left V 5 bases short and J 4 bases short, with 17 bases between. CDR3 in DNA: TGTGCCAGCAGCGCGACAGGCGGTAAGGGCACTGAAGCTTTCTTT. This encodes CASSATGGKGTEAFF.

This chain connects TRBV11-2 to TRBJ2-5; D unresolved. Trimming removed 0 bases from V and 12 bases from J, with 17 bases in between. The germline gives CDR1 SGHAT, CDR2 FQNNGV. This CDR3 contains 14 residues. CDR3 loop: CASSLDESRQVEYF. CDR3 nucleotide sequence: TGTGCCAGCAGCTTAGACGAGTCTAGACAAGTTGAGTACTTC.

This clone showed up just a few times. The genes are TRBV19 and TRBJ2-7, with TRBD2 matching 9 bases. CDR1 is LNHDA, CDR2 SQIVND, per germline (reference sequence). Trimming removed 5 bases from V and 3 bases from J; junction bases left unmatched: 5. This CDR3 is built from 14 residues. CDR3 region: CASSRRREGYEQYF. DNA of the CDR3: TGTGCCAGTAGTCGGAGGCGGGAGGGCTACGAGCAGTACTTC.